This record concerns one T cell receptor beta chain sequence. Per the authors' pipeline: Estimation of nucleated cell counts was performed using reference gene primer amplification. Only in-frame clones appear in the TCRdb table, and some are missing; sequencing was by immunoSEQ multiplex PCR. V and J calls and clone size are copied from that table; D and trimming were computed from the DNA. The top ten hold more than 10% of the sample, which has 95,000 to 120,000 clones, roughly 85% seen once. The data originate from a study of blood T cell repertoires in COVID-19. Study at large: Researchers got acute and convalescent COVID-19 samples from the United States, Italy and Spain. PBMCs, B-cell-depleted T cells, or T cells provided the cDNA or gDNA that made up the material.

Trimming removed 2 bases at V and 7 bases at J, with 9 bases between. CDR3 size: 13 residues. The germline V gene has CDR1 MGHRA and CDR2 YSYEKL. This clonotype was sampled from a human donor in a cohort sampled during active COVID-19. The V and J genes are TRBV4-1 and TRBJ1-5, with D possibly matching TRBD1 (5 bases). The sample taken for sequencing was peripheral blood. CDR3 sequence reads: CASSQWGEQPQHF. The CDR3 DNA sequence: TGCGCCAGCAGCCAATGGGGGGAGCAGCCCCAGCATTTT.